This is a list of T cell receptor beta chains from one sample in a study of T cells in Graves' hyperthyroidism and ophthalmopathy. A single record per CDR3 protein comes from TCRdb applying MiXCR to the multiplex PCR reads. The table has fewer than 700,000 distinct CDR3 sequences, about a sixth seen once. Sequencing input: blood. The receptors originated from a woman younger than 45 with Graves' hyperthyroidism. Both conserved end residues are part of each CDR3. Fields, in order: clone size, J gene, D gene, V gene, CDR3 DNA, CDR3 protein. The D gene is left open where the match is weak. Some rows mark clone size as missing; the rest say once, few, many or name a class of expanded clone.

- TRBJ2-3 - TRBV6-1 TGTGCCAGCAGTGAAGGCGCTTTAGGGGATACGCAGTATTTT CASSEGALGDTQYF
- TRBJ2-7 - TRBV27 TGTGCCACCGGGATCCTCTACGAGCAGTACTTC CATGILYEQYF
many TRBJ2-2 TRBD2 TRBV7-8 TGTGCCAGCAGCTTCCCGCGGGAGGGTACCGGGGAGCTGTTTTTT CASSFPREGTGELFF
many TRBJ2-1 TRBD2 TRBV7-3 TGTGCCAGCAGCCTGTTTCACGGGACTAGCGGGAGGGCAAGCAATGAGCAGTTCTTC CASSLFHGTSGRASNEQFF
few TRBJ2-3 - TRBV5-5 TGTGCCAGCAGCACCGGACAGCTGATCGATTCAGATACGCAGTATTTT CASSTGQLIDSDTQYF
many TRBJ2-3 - TRBV6-2/TRBV6-3 TGTGCCAGCAGTTACCTAACAGATACGCAGTATTTT CASSYLTDTQYF
many TRBJ1-1 - TRBV28 TGTGCCAGCAGCCTCGGAAACAGACCACACGAAGCTTTCTTT CASSLGNRPHEAFF
once TRBJ2-4 - TRBV20-1 TGCAGTGCTAGTAACGACGGAATATGGGGCAAAAACATTCAGTACTTC CSASNDGIWGKNIQYF
- TRBJ1-4 - TRBV27 TGTGCCAGCAGCAGAACCTCATACCGAGGGGAAAAACTGTTTTTT CASSRTSYRGEKLFF
- TRBJ1-5 TRBD1 TRBV28 TGTGCCAGCAGCTCCCGGACAGGGGTTGATCAGCCCCAGCATTTT CASSSRTGVDQPQHF
many TRBJ1-5 - TRBV18 TGTGCCAGCTCAGAGACAGGAGGGGATCAGCCCCAGCATTTT CASSETGGDQPQHF
few TRBJ2-7 TRBD2 TRBV14 TGTGCCAGCAGCCACACTAGCGGCATCTCCTACGAGCAGTACTTC CASSHTSGISYEQYF
many TRBJ1-5 - TRBV2 TGTGCCAGCAGTGACTCCGGCCAGGCCTATCAGCCCCAGCATTTT CASSDSGQAYQPQHF
- TRBJ1-1 - TRBV20-1 TGCAGTGCTCCCCATACCCTAGGGGACACTGAAGCTTTCTTT CSAPHTLGDTEAFF
many TRBJ2-1 - TRBV28 TGTGCCAGCAGTTCCCGAACTACCACCGATGAGCAGTTCTTC CASSSRTTTDEQFF
many TRBJ1-5 - TRBV12-3/TRBV12-4 TGTGCCAGCAGTTTAACAGGGTTTTATCAGCCCCAGCATTTT CASSLTGFYQPQHF
few TRBJ2-3 - TRBV29-1 TGCAGCGTAACTCGGCCTTGGGGAGATACGCAGTATTTT CSVTRPWGDTQYF
many TRBJ2-1 - TRBV7-9 TGTGCCAGCAGCTTCCCCATGGGTGAGCAGTTCTTC CASSFPMGEQFF
- TRBJ1-6 - TRBV28 TGTGCCAACAGTTTATCCGGAGGCAATTCACCCCTCCACTTT CANSLSGGNSPLHF
many TRBJ2-6 - TRBV11-3 TGTGCCAGCAGCTTAGGGGATCGGTCTGCTGGGGCCAACGTCCTGACTTTC CASSLGDRSAGANVLTF
few TRBJ2-7 TRBD1 TRBV30 TGTGCCTGGAGTCCTCCTCGGACAGGGAAAGGTTCCTACGAGCAGTACTTC CAWSPPRTGKGSYEQYF
few TRBJ2-7 TRBD2 TRBV11-2 TGTGCCAGCAGCGTGACTAGCGGGAGGACTCCTCAACACGAGCAGTACTTC CASSVTSGRTPQHEQYF
many TRBJ2-3 TRBD2 TRBV28 TGTGCCAGCAGTTTTTATTTGAGCCTAGCGGGAGTTAGTACAGATACGCAGTATTTT CASSFYLSLAGVSTDTQYF
few TRBJ2-1 TRBD2 TRBV19 TGTGCCAGTAGTATAGTTACAGCCGGGACTAGCGGGAGAAATGAGCAGTTCTTC CASSIVTAGTSGRNEQFF
many TRBJ1-1 TRBD1 TRBV5-1 TGCGCCAGCAGCTTACACCAGACAGGGAGCACTGAAGCTTTCTTT CASSLHQTGSTEAFF
many TRBJ2-7 - TRBV20-1 TGCAGTGCCACAGCTCGCGAGCAGTACTTC CSATAREQYF
many TRBJ1-3 - TRBV6-5 TGTGCCAGCAGTTACCAGGCCGGATTTGGAAACACCATATATTTT CASSYQAGFGNTIYF
- TRBJ2-7 - TRBV29-1 TGCAGCGTTGGTAGGCTCGCGGACCACTCCTACGAGCAGTACTTC CSVGRLADHSYEQYF
many TRBJ1-5 - TRBV6-1 TGTGCCAGCAGTGAAGCGCTTGGTTTAGATCAGCCCCAGCATTTT CASSEALGLDQPQHF
- TRBJ2-7 - TRBV2 TGTGCCAGCAGTGCTACAGGTACCTCCTACGAGCAGTACTTC CASSATGTSYEQYF
- TRBJ2-7 TRBD1 TRBV6-2/TRBV6-3 TGTGCCAGCAGTTACGGGACAGGGAGCAACGAGCAGTACTTC CASSYGTGSNEQYF
- TRBJ2-2 - TRBV7-3 TGTGCCAGCAGCTCCTCCATTTCCACCAGCACCGGGGAGCTGTTTTTT CASSSSISTSTGELFF
- TRBJ1-3 - TRBV6-1 TGTGCCAGCAGTCAAAATACAGGGCGCGAAAACACCATACATTTT CASSQNTGRENTIHF
many TRBJ2-5 - TRBV7-9 TGTGCCCCGGGAGGTCTGCAGGGGGAGACCCAGTACTTC CAPGGLQGETQYF
few TRBJ2-5 - TRBV20-1 TGCAGTGCCTCCGATACAGGGGGGGTGGGGTACTTC CSASDTGGVGYF
- TRBJ1-1 TRBD1 TRBV7-2 TGTGCCAGCAGCGATCGGACAGGGAACGGCGGCACTGAAGCTTTCTTT CASSDRTGNGGTEAFF
- TRBJ1-5 - TRBV6-9 TGTGCCAGCAGTTCCAGGGGAGGGCAGCTCCAGCATTTT CASSSRGGQLQHF
many TRBJ2-2 - TRBV3-1 TGTGCCAGCAGCCAGGCTAGAGGGAACACCGGGGAGCTGTTTTTT CASSQARGNTGELFF
- TRBJ2-3 - TRBV13 TGTGCCAGCAGCTTAGAGCCTCCCGAAGGGGCAGATACGCAGTATTTT CASSLEPPEGADTQYF
many TRBJ2-3 TRBD2 TRBV3-1 TGTGCCAGCAGCCATGGGACTAGCGGGAGTTGGACGCAGTATTTT CASSHGTSGSWTQYF
few TRBJ2-1 TRBD2 TRBV20-1 TGCAGTGTGTCCCGCGACTTTAGCGGGGCCAATGAGCAGTTCTTC CSVSRDFSGANEQFF
few TRBJ2-1 TRBD1 TRBV5-1 TGCGCCAGCAGCCCTCCCACCGGGACAGGGGGCGGTGAGCAGTTCTTC CASSPPTGTGGGEQFF
- TRBJ2-6 - TRBV7-2 TGTGCCAGCAGCTTCCGGAGGTCTGGGGCCAACGTCCTGACTTTC CASSFRRSGANVLTF
few TRBJ2-7 - TRBV19 TGTGCCAGTAGTTTTGTCGGGCGAAACTACGAGCAGTACTTC CASSFVGRNYEQYF
- TRBJ1-3 TRBD1 TRBV6-1 TGTGCCAGCGGCCCAGGGGGCTTTGGAAACACCATATATTTT CASGPGGFGNTIYF
many TRBJ2-7 - TRBV29-1 TGCAGCGTTGCGGGGGGCCCTTACATGAAAACCTACGAGCAGTACTTC CSVAGGPYMKTYEQYF
- TRBJ2-2 - TRBV19 TGTGCCAGTAGTTTTGGGAGCGGTGGTGACACCGGGGAGCTGTTTTTT CASSFGSGGDTGELFF
few TRBJ2-3 TRBD1 TRBV7-9 TGTGCCAGCAGCTCGGGGACAGGGGTTACAGATACGCAGTATTTT CASSSGTGVTDTQYF
many TRBJ1-2 - TRBV7-9 TGTGCCAGCAGCCCCGCGATTGGGGGCGAAGGAGGTGGCTACACCTTC CASSPAIGGEGGGYTF
few TRBJ2-5 TRBD2 TRBV5-6 TGTGCCAGCAGCTTGTACCGGCGGGGGGGGACCCAAGAGACCCAGTACTTC CASSLYRRGGTQETQYF
few TRBJ1-5 - TRBV6-2/TRBV6-3 TGTGCCAGCAGTTACTCTTCCGGGCGATATAGCAATCAGCCCCAGCATTTT CASSYSSGRYSNQPQHF
- TRBJ1-1 TRBD1 TRBV19 TGTGCCAGTACATTGCTAGGACAGGAAAACACTGAAGCTTTCTTT CASTLLGQENTEAFF
- TRBJ2-1 TRBD1 TRBV28 TGTGTCAGCAGTTTATGGGGACAGGGTTCGCACAATGAGCAGTTCTTC CVSSLWGQGSHNEQFF
- TRBJ2-1 - TRBV6-2/TRBV6-3 TGTTCGGTCGGGCGGACCTCCTACAATGAGCAGTTCTTC CSVGRTSYNEQFF
many TRBJ2-1 TRBD2 TRBV7-2 TGTGCCAGCAGCTTGGTAGCGGGCCCCTTCTACAATGAGCAGTTCTTC CASSLVAGPFYNEQFF